This record covers a single TCR beta chain. The data derive from a study of PD-L1 blockade in urothelial cancer. Clones were read by immunoSEQ multiplex PCR, and TCRdb kept only the in-frame ones, dropping some. This table holds tens of thousands of clones, roughly 78% found once. The sequencing used PBMCs, collected around atezolizumab (anti-PD-L1) treatment. This receptor was identified in a man between 65 and 85 years old with urothelial cancer.

This CDR3 reads CASRIQGGTEAFF. CDR3 DNA: TGTGCCAGTAGAATACAGGGAGGCACTGAAGCTTTCTTT. This chain connects TRBV19 to TRBJ1-1, with D possibly matching TRBD1 (6 bases). The V end lost 6 bases, the J end lost 4 bases, and 12 bases lay between the germline ends. The CDR3 sequence is 13 residues long. Germline V lookup: CDR1 LNHDA, CDR2 SQIVND (reference sequence).